This T cell receptor (beta chain) came from a study of shared clonotypes between healthy human individuals. About the research overall: The study enrolled two women and three men aged 18 to 49. Each donor had three CD4 naive, three CD4 memory, two CD8 naive and one CD8 memory plate. Findings and limits, study-wide: Naive CD4 clonotype sharing across four donors was approximately 5%.

Terminally differentiated effector memory CD45RA+ cells were excluded by CCR7 positive selection of CD45RO-negative cells. The CDR3 runs to 15 residues. The V segment lost 3 bases and the J segment 3 bases; nucleotides outside the gene matches: 7. Germline V lookup: CDR1 SGHVS, CDR2 FNYEAQ. Regarding this clone: Its cognate antigen is unknown.

TCRdb's table, derived via immunoSEQ multiplex PCR, lists solely in-frame clones and lacks some. The sample lists approximately 650,000 clones; about 95% were seen once. This TCR came from a woman aged 25 to 39 in good health. Sequencing used naive CD8+ T cells sorted from blood. The chain combines TRBV7-6 with TRBJ2-7; 8 nucleotides agree with TRBD2. The CDR3 is CASSFGGSGIYEQYF. CDR3 sequence (DNA): TGTGCCAGCAGCTTCGGGGGTAGCGGGATCTACGAGCAGTACTTC.